Each of the 11 T cell receptor beta chains below was sequenced from the same sample in a study of T cell repertoires in cytomegalovirus infection. TCRdb analysed the reads with MiXCR anew, one entry per CDR3 protein. The top ten hold roughly 32% of the sample, which has 200,000 or so distinct CDR3 sequences, over 25% seen once. Sequences were obtained from PBMCs. All receptors derive from a human donor in good health (CMV status not recorded). Some clones in this sample may be carry-over from other donors' samples.

The sample holds many counts of this clonotype. The V call is TRBV7-8, the J call TRBJ2-1; D possibly corresponds to TRBD2 (7 bases). Germline V lookup: CDR1 SGHVS, CDR2 FQNEAQ. V was trimmed by 1 base and J by 5 bases, leaving 15 bases between them. CDR3 length equals 16 residues. The DNA for the CDR3 is TGTGCCAGCAGCTTAGACCGGGGGGCCGAAAACAATGAGCAGTTCTTC. It codes for CASSLDRGAENNEQFF.

This chain connects TRBV10-3 to TRBJ1-3, with D possibly matching TRBD1 (6 bases). CDR1 and CDR2 from the germline V gene are ENHRY and SYGVKD. The CDR3 extends over 17 amino acids. Trimming removed 2 bases from V and 3 bases from J, with 17 bases in between. For the CDR3, the DNA is TGTGCCATCAGTGAGCGGGGCGGGGGCCTCGGTGGAAACACCATATATTTT. Protein product: CAISERGGGLGGNTIYF.

V and J are TRBV20-1 and TRBJ2-7; TRBD1 matches at 7 bases. The CDR3 consists of 16 residues. The trim removed 2 bases at V and 3 bases at J, leaving 13 bases unmatched. Germline lookup yields CDR1 DFQATT and CDR2 SNEGSKA (reference sequence). CDR3 sequence (DNA): TGCAGTGCTAGAATGCCCGGGACAGATTTAATCTACGAGCAGTACTTC. Residues: CSARMPGTDLIYEQYF.

This clonotype was counted at least ten times. V gene TRBV7-2 combines with J gene TRBJ2-7, with 8 bases that match TRBD2. V shed 5 bases and J 2 bases; nucleotides not matched to a gene: 14. The germline V gene encodes CDR1 SGHTA and CDR2 FQGNSA. This CDR3 is 17 amino acids long. DNA of the CDR3: TGTGCCAGCAGCCCGGCAGGGGAAGCGGGGGCCCCCTACGAGCAGTACTTC. This codes for CASSPAGEAGAPYEQYF. Using reference TRBV7-2 and TRBJ2-7 for the parts outside the CDR3, the full variable domain is GAGVSQSPSNKVTEKGKDVELRCDPISGHTALYWYRQSLGQGLEFLIYFQGNSAPDKSGLPSDRFSAERTGGSVSTLTIQRTQQEDSAVYLCASSPAGEAGAPYEQYFGPGTRLTVT.

This clonotype turned up a few times. This sequence joins TRBV7-2 and TRBJ1-1; D gene ambiguous. CDR3 length: 13 amino acids. The germline gives CDR1 SGHTA, CDR2 FQGNSA. V lost 6 bases and J 1 base, leaving 9 bases between the germline ends. CDR3 protein: CASSLSSNTEAFF. The DNA for the CDR3 is TGTGCCAGCAGTCTTAGCTCGAACACTGAAGCTTTCTTT. Full variable domain (outside the CDR3, taken from reference TRBV7-2 and TRBJ1-1): GAGVSQSPSNKVTEKGKDVELRCDPISGHTALYWYRQSLGQGLEFLIYFQGNSAPDKSGLPSDRFSAERTGGSVSTLTIQRTQQEDSAVYLCASSLSSNTEAFFGQGTRLTVV.

CDR3: CASSLEASGGRNEQFF. CDR3 nucleotides: TGTGCCAGCAGCTTAGAGGCTAGCGGGGGTCGAAATGAGCAGTTCTTC. The chain is built from TRBV7-6 and TRBJ2-1; TRBD2 matches 10 bases. The germline CDR1 and CDR2 sequences are SGHVS and FNYEAQ. V lost 1 base and J lost 7; bases outside the gene matches: 7. The CDR3 is made up of 16 amino acids.

This clonotype came up many times. The chain recombines TRBV7-8 with TRBJ2-1; the D call may be TRBD1 or TRBD2 (5 bases each). Germline loops: CDR1 SGHVS, CDR2 FQNEAQ. Trimming took 6 bases from V and 11 from J, leaving 14 bases between them. This CDR3 is built from 12 residues. CDR3 loop: CASRSPGLQQFF. In nucleotides, the CDR3 is TGTGCCAGCAGGTCGCCGGGGCTACAGCAGTTCTTC.

This sequence joins TRBV7-2 and TRBJ1-1; D ambiguous. The V gene's germline CDR1 is SGHTA and CDR2 FQGNSA. This CDR3 comprises 14 residues. V was cut by 1 base and J by 4 bases, with 10 bases left in between. Written as DNA, the CDR3 is TGTGCCAGCAGCTTAGATATGGTGGTCACTGAAGCTTTCTTT. Its protein product is CASSLDMVVTEAFF. The variable domain in full, completed from reference TRBV7-2 and TRBJ1-1, reads GAGVSQSPSNKVTEKGKDVELRCDPISGHTALYWYRQSLGQGLEFLIYFQGNSAPDKSGLPSDRFSAERTGGSVSTLTIQRTQQEDSAVYLCASSLDMVVTEAFFGQGTRLTVV.

This rearrangement joins TRBV7-3 to TRBJ1-1; weak D call: TRBD1 (6 bases). V was trimmed by 1 base and J by 3 bases, leaving 12 bases between them. The CDR3 has 15 amino acids. From germline, CDR1 is SGHTA and CDR2 FQGTGA. DNA of the CDR3: TGTGCCAGCAGCTTAAGGGGGCCCTTGGACACTGAAGCTTTCTTT. Residues: CASSLRGPLDTEAFF. Supplemented by reference TRBV7-3 and TRBJ1-1, the full variable domain reads GAGVSQTPSNKVTEKGKYVELRCDPISGHTALYWYRQSLGQGPEFLIYFQGTGAADDSGLPNDRFFAVRPEGSVSTLKIQRTERGDSAVYLCASSLRGPLDTEAFFGQGTRLTVV.

The rearrangement links TRBV11-2 to TRBJ1-1; 11 bases are a match to TRBD1. With 1 base clipped from V and 4 bases from J, the junction kept 5 bases outside the gene matches. Germline V gene data show CDR1 as SGHAT and CDR2 as FQNNGV. The CDR3 consists of 16 residues. The CDR3 spells CASSLVQGTGGTEAFF. The CDR3 nucleotides are TGTGCCAGCAGCTTAGTGCAGGGGACAGGGGGCACTGAAGCTTTCTTT. Using reference TRBV11-2 and TRBJ1-1 for the parts outside the CDR3, the full variable domain is EAGVAQSPRYKIIEKRQSVAFWCNPISGHATLYWYQQILGQGPKLLIQFQNNGVVDDSQLPKDRFSAERLKGVDSTLKIQPAKLEDSAVYLCASSLVQGTGGTEAFFGQGTRLTVV.

J is TRBJ2-7 and V is TRBV5-1; weak D call: TRBD2 (6 bases). V lost 4 bases, J lost 5 bases, and 13 bases lay in between. The germline gives CDR1 SGHRS, CDR2 YFSETQ. This CDR3 region has 13 residues. In DNA, the CDR3 is TGCGCCAGCAGCCCCTTCTCTAGCGACGAGCAGTACTTC. Its translation is CASSPFSSDEQYF.